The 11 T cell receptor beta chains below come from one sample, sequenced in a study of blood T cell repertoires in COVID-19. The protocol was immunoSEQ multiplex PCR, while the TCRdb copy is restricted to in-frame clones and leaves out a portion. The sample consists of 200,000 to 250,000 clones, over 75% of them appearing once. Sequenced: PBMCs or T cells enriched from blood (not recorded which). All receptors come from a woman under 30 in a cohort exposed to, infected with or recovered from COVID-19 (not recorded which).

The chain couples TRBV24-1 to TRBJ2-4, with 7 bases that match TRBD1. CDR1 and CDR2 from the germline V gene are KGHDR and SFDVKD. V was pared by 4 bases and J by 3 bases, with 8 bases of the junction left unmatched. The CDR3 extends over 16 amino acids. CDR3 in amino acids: CATSDPGGKDKNIQYF. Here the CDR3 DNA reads TGTGCCACCAGTGACCCAGGGGGAAAGGACAAAAACATTCAGTACTTC.

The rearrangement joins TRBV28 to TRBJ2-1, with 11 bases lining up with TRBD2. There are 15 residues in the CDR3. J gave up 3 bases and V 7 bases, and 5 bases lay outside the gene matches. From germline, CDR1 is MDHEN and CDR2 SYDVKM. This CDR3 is CASIHGTSGYNEQFF. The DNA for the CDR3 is TGTGCCAGCATCCACGGGACTAGCGGCTACAATGAGCAGTTCTTC.

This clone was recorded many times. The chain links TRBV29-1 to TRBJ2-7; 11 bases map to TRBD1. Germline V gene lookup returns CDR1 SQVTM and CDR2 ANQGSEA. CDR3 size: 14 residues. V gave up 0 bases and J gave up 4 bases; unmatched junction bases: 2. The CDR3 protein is CSVEEGDRGYEQYF. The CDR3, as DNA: TGCAGCGTTGAAGAAGGGGACAGGGGGTACGAGCAGTACTTC.

The CDR3 is CASSPLDSGRGNEQFF. The DNA of the CDR3 is TGTGCCAGCAGCCCCCTGGATAGCGGGAGGGGGAATGAGCAGTTCTTC. V and J are TRBV14 and TRBJ2-1; 11 bases are a match to TRBD2. Germline lookup yields CDR1 SGHDN and CDR2 FVKESK. This CDR3 contains 16 residues. Losses at the gene ends were 4 bases for V and 7 bases for J; bases not matched to a gene: 9.

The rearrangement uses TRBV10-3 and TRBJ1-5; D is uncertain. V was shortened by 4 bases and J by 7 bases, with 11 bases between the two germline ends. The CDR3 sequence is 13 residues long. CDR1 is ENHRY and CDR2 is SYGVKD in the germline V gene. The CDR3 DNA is TGTGCCATCAGTGTTGAGGGCGGGCAGCCCCAGCATTTT. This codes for CAISVEGGQPQHF.

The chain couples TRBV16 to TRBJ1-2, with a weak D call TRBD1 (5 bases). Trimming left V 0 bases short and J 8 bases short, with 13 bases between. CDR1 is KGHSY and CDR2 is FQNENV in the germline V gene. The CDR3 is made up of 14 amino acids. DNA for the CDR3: TGTGCCAGCAGCCAATCGTTAGGGCAGGGAGGCTACACCTTC. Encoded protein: CASSQSLGQGGYTF.

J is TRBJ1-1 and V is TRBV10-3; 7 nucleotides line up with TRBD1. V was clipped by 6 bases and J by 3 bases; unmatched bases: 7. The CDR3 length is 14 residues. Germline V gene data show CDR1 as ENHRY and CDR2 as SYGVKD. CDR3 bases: TGTGCCATCAGCGCGACAGGGATGGACACTGAAGCTTTCTTT. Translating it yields CAISATGMDTEAFF.

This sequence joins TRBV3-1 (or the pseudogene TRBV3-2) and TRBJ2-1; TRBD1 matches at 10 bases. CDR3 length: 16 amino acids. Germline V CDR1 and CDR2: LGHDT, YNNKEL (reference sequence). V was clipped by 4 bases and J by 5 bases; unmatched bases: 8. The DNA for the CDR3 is TGTGCCAGCAGCCTAACATATGGGACAGGGGACAATGAGCAGTTCTTC. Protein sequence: CASSLTYGTGDNEQFF.

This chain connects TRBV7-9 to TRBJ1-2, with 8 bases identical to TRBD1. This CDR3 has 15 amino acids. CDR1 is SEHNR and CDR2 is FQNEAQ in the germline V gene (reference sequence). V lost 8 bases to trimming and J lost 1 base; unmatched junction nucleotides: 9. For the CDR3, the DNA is TGTGCCAGCTCCGCATGGGACAGGCATAACTATGGCTACACCTTC. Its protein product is CASSAWDRHNYGYTF.

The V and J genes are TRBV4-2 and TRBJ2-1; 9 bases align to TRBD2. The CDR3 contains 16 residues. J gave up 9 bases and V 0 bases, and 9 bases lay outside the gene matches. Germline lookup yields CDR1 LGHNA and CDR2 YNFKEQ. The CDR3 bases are TGTGCCAGCAGCCAAGAGCGGGGGGGCCGACACGGTGAGCAGTTCTTC. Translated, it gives CASSQERGGRHGEQFF.

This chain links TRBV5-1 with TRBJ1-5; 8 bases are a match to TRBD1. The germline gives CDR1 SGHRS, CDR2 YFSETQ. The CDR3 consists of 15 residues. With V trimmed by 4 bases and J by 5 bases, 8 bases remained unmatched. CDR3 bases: TGCGCCAGCAGCCGAACAGGGGGTGAATATCAGCCCCAGCATTTT. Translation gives CASSRTGGEYQPQHF.